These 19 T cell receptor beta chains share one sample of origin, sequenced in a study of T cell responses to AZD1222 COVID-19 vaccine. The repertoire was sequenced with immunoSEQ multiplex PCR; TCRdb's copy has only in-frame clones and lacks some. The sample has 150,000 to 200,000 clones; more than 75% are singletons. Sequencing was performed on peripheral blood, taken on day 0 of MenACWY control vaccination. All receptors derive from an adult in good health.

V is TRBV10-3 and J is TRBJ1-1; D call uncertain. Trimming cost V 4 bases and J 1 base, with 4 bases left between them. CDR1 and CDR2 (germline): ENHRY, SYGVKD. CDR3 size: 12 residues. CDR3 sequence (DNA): TGTGCCATCAGTGTGCAGAACACTGAAGCTTTCTTT. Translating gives CAISVQNTEAFF.

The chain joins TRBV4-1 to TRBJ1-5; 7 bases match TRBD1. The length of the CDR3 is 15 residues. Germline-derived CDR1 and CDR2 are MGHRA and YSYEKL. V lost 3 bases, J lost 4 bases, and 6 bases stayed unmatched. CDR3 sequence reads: CASSQVQGLNQPQHF. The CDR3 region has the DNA TGCGCCAGCAGCCAGGTACAGGGGCTTAATCAGCCCCAGCATTTT.

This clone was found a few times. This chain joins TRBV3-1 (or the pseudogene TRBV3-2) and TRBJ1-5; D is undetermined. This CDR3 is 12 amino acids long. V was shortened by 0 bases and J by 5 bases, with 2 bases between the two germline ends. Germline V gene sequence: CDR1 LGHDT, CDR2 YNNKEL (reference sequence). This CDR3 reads CASSQDDQPQHF. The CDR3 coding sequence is TGTGCCAGCAGCCAAGATGATCAGCCCCAGCATTTT.

CDR3 bases: TGTGCCAGCAGCTTCGCAGGGAGCACAGATACGCAGTATTTT. This translates into CASSFAGSTDTQYF. The chain carries TRBV5-4 and TRBJ2-3, with D tentatively TRBD1 (5 bases). The V end lost 2 bases, the J end lost 0 bases, and 7 bases lay between the germline ends. The CDR3 spans 14 residues. Looked up from germline, CDR1 is SGHNT and CDR2 is YYREEE (reference sequence).

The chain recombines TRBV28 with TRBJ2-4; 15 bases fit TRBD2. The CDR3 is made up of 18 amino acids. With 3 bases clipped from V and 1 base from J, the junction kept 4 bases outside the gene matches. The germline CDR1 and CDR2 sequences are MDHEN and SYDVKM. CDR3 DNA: TGTGCCAGCAGTTTGGGACTAGCGGGAGGTTGGGCCAAAAACATTCAGTACTTC. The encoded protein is CASSLGLAGGWAKNIQYF.

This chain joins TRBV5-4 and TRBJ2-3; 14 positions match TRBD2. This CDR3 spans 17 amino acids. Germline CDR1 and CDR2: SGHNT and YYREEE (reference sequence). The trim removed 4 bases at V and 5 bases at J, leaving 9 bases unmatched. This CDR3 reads CASSLGLAGGGEDTQYF. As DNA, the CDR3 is TGTGCCAGCAGCCTTGGACTAGCGGGAGGTGGGGAAGATACGCAGTATTTT. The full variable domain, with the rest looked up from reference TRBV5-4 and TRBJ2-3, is ETGVTQSPTHLIKTRGQQVTLRCSSQSGHNTVSWYQQALGQGPQFIFQYYREEENGRGNFPPRFSGLQFPNYSSELNVNALELDDSALYLCASSLGLAGGGEDTQYFGPGTRLTVL.

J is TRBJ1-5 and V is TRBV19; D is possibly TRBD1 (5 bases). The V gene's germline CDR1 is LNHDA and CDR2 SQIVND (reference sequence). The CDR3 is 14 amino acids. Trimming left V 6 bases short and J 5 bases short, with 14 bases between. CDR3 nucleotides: TGTGCCAGTAGACTCGACAGAAACGATCAGCCCCAGCATTTT. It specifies CASRLDRNDQPQHF.

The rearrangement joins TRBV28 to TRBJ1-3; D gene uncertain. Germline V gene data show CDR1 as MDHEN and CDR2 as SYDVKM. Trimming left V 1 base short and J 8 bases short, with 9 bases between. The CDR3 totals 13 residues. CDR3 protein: CASSLSLVDTIYF. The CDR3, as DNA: TGTGCCAGCAGTTTATCTCTGGTGGACACCATATATTTT. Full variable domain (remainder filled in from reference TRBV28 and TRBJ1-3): DVKVTQSSRYLVKRTGEKVFLECVQDMDHENMFWYRQDPGLGLRLIYFSYDVKMKEKGDIPEGYSVSREKKERFSLILESASTNQTSMYLCASSLSLVDTIYFGEGSWLTVV.

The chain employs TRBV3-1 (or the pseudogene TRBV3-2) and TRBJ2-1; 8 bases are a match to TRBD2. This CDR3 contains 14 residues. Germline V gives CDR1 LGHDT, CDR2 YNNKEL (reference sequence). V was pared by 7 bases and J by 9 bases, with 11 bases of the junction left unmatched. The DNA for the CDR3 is TGTGCCAGCACCAAACCGGGAGGGGAAGGTGAGCAGTTCTTC. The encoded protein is CASTKPGGEGEQFF.

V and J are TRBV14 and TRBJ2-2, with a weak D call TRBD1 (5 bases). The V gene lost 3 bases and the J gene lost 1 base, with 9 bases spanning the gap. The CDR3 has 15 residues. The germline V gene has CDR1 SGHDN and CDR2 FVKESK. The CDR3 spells CASSHRVVNTGELFF. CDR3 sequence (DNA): TGTGCCAGCAGCCACAGGGTGGTGAACACCGGGGAGCTGTTTTTT.

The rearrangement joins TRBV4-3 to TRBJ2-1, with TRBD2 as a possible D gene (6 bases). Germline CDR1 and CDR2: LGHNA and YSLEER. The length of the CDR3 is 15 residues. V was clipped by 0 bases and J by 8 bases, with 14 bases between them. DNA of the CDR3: TGCGCCAGCAGCCAAGATCGAGGGAGGAGGGATGAGCAGTTCTTC. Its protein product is CASSQDRGRRDEQFF.

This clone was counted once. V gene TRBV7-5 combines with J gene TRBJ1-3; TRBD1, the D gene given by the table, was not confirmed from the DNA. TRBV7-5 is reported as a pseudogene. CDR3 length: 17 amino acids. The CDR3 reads CVRSSSRCYTSGNTIYF. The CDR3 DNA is TGTGTCAGAAGCTCGTCCAGGTGCTATACCTCTGGAAACACCATATATTTT.

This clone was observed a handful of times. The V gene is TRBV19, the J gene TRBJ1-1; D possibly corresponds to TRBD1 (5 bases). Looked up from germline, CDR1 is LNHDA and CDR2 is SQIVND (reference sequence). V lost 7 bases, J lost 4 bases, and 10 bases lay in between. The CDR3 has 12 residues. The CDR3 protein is CASTGGRTEAFF. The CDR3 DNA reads TGTGCCAGTACGGGGGGTCGCACTGAAGCTTTCTTT. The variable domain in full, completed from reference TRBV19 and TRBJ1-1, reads DGGITQSPKYLFRKEGQNVTLSCEQNLNHDAMYWYRQDPGQGLRLIYYSQIVNDFQKGDIAEGYSVSREKKESFPLTVTSAQKNPTAFYLCASTGGRTEAFFGQGTRLTVV.

The CDR3, as DNA: TGTGCCAGATCCAGCCCTAGCACAGATACGCAGTATTTT. Translated: CARSSPSTDTQYF. The V and J genes are TRBV2 and TRBJ2-3; D unresolved. CDR3 length: 13 residues. Germline V lookup: CDR1 SNHLY, CDR2 FYNNEI. Trimming took 9 bases from V and 0 from J, leaving 10 bases between them. Variable domain in full (rest from reference TRBV2 and TRBJ2-3): EPEVTQTPSHQVTQMGQEVILRCVPISNHLYFYWYRQILGQKVEFLVSFYNNEISEKSEIFDDQFSVERPDGSNFTLKIRSTKLEDSAMYFCARSSPSTDTQYFGPGTRLTVL.

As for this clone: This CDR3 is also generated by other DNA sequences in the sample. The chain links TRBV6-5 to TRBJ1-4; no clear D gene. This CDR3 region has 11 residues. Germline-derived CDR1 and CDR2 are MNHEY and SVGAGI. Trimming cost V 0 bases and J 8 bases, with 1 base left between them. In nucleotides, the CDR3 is TGTGCCAGCAGTTACTCCGAAAAACTGTTTTTT. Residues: CASSYSEKLFF.

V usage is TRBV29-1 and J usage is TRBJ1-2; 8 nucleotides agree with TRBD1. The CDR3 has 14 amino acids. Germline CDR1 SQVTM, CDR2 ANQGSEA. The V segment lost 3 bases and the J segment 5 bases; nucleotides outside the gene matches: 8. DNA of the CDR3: TGCAGCGTTGACCCGACAGGGGTTGAATATGGCTACACCTTC. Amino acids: CSVDPTGVEYGYTF.

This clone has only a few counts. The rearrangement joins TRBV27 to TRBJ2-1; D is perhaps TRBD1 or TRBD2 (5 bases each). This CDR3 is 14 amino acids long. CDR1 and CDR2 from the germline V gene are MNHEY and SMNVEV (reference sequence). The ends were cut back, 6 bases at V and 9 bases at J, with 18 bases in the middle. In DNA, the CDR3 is TGTGCCAGCAGCCTCCGGGACCAGAATAGTGAGCAGTTCTTC. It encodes CASSLRDQNSEQFF.

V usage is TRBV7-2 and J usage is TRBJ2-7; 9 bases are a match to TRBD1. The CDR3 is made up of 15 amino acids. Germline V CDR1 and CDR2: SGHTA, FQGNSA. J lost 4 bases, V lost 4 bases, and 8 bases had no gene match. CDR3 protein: CASSWGQGAGYEQYF. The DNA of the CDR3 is TGTGCCAGCAGCTGGGGACAGGGCGCAGGTTACGAGCAGTACTTC.

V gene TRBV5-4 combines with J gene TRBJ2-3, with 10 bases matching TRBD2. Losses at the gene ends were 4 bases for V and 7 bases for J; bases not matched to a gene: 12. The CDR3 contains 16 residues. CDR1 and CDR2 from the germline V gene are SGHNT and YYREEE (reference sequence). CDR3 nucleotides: TGTGCCAGCAGCCTCACTCCTAGCGGGAGCTTGAATACGCAGTATTTT. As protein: CASSLTPSGSLNTQYF.